Presented here are 16 T cell receptor beta chains from one specimen sequenced in a study of OX40 agonist ivuxolimab in advanced cancers. Receptors were amplified or captured by the immunoSEQ multiplex PCR assay. Held by TCRdb, this immuneACCESS table contains in-frame sequences only and omits some clones. Under half of the omission traces to an unresolved V gene where checked; the cause of the rest is unknown. The sample data list 75,000 to 100,000 clones, and roughly 80% of these were observed just once. The ten largest account for roughly 5.2% of the sample. This sample comprised CD4+ or CD8+ T cells sorted from blood, obtained in a trial of the OX40 agonist ivuxolimab. The receptors here all came from an adult with an advanced solid tumor such as melanoma, head and neck, liver or kidney cancer.

V is TRBV9 and J is TRBJ2-7, with D perhaps matching TRBD1 (5 bases). The V gene's germline CDR1 is SGDLS and CDR2 YYNGEE. The ends were cut back, 0 bases at V and 5 bases at J, with 12 bases in the middle. This CDR3 has 14 amino acids. The CDR3 sequence: CASSVEGVIDEQYF. Written as DNA, the CDR3 is TGTGCCAGCAGCGTAGAAGGGGTTATCGACGAGCAGTACTTC.

The chain combines TRBV4-3 with TRBJ2-1, with 8 nucleotides matching TRBD2. This CDR3 is 16 amino acids long. Per the germline V gene, CDR1 is LGHNA and CDR2 is YSLEER. The trim removed 1 base at V and 3 bases at J, leaving 5 bases unmatched. CDR3: CASSQGAGGNYNEQFF. DNA of the CDR3: TGCGCCAGCAGCCAAGGGGCGGGGGGCAACTACAATGAGCAGTTCTTC.

V is TRBV7-9 and J is TRBJ2-4; D gene uncertain. CDR3 size: 16 residues. Germline values: CDR1 SEHNR, CDR2 FQNEAQ (reference sequence). V was cut by 0 bases and J by 0 bases, with 9 bases left in between. As DNA, the CDR3 is TGTGCCAGCAGCTTAGCCGGGCCCATAGCCAAAAACATTCAGTACTTC. Translating it yields CASSLAGPIAKNIQYF.

As concerns this clone: Other DNA sequences in this sample translate to the same CDR3. The chain recombines TRBV12-5 with TRBJ2-7; D remains ambiguous. The length of the CDR3 is 11 residues. V lost 6 bases and J 2 bases, leaving 5 bases between the germline ends. Per germline, CDR1 LGHNT and CDR2 FRNRAP. CDR3 sequence: CASGAPYEQYF. CDR3 DNA sequence: TGTGCTAGTGGGGCCCCCTACGAGCAGTACTTC.

The rearrangement uses TRBV15 and TRBJ2-5; 9 positions match TRBD2. Gene TRBJ2-7 matches the end of the DNA better, so the J call may be wrong. The CDR3 runs 17 residues. Germline assignment: CDR1 LNHNV and CDR2 YYDKDF (reference sequence). The CDR3 DNA sequence: TGTGCCACCAGCAGAGGCCCCCCTAGCGGGAAGGGGTACGAGCAGTACTTC. Encoded protein: CATSRGPPSGKGYEQYF.

V gene TRBV5-6 combines with J gene TRBJ1-5; 8 bases are a match to TRBD1. The J segment lost 9 bases and the V segment lost 4 bases, leaving 9 bases of the junction unmatched. The CDR3 extends over 14 amino acids. Germline lookup yields CDR1 SGHDT and CDR2 YYEEEE. The CDR3 spells CASSRQGTESPQHF. DNA for the CDR3: TGTGCCAGCAGCCGACAGGGGACCGAGTCGCCCCAGCATTTT.

The V call is TRBV14, the J call TRBJ2-7; D unresolved. Germline V gene lookup returns CDR1 SGHDN and CDR2 FVKESK. CDR3 size: 13 residues. Trimming took 2 bases from V and 4 from J, leaving 9 bases between them. DNA for the CDR3: TGTGCCAGCAGCCAACTATTTTCATACGAGCAGTACTTC. This encodes CASSQLFSYEQYF.

This CDR3 is CASKGMDTEAFF. The CDR3, as DNA: TGTGCCAGTAAGGGGATGGACACTGAAGCTTTCTTT. V and J are TRBV19 and TRBJ1-1, with D perhaps matching TRBD1 (5 bases). Germline V gene sequence: CDR1 LNHDA, CDR2 SQIVND (reference sequence). V was trimmed by 7 bases and J by 3 bases, leaving 9 bases between them. This CDR3 contains 12 residues.

The V gene is TRBV15, the J gene TRBJ2-5, with D unresolved. V dropped 1 base and J dropped 1 base, with 1 base sitting between them. CDR1 is LNHNV and CDR2 is YYDKDF in the germline V gene (reference sequence). The CDR3 is 12 amino acids. This CDR3 reads CATSRAQETQYF. For the CDR3, the DNA is TGTGCCACCAGCAGAGCCCAAGAGACCCAGTACTTC.

This chain joins TRBV7-2 and TRBJ2-7; D tentatively fits TRBD1 or TRBD2 (5 bases each). V gave up 6 bases and J gave up 7 bases, with 22 bases separating them. CDR3 size: 15 residues. Germline V gives CDR1 SGHTA, CDR2 FQGNSA. This chain's CDR3 is CASSMGTNRGGEQYF. The CDR3 DNA reads TGTGCCAGCAGTATGGGGACCAACCGGGGTGGGGAGCAGTACTTC.

V is TRBV11-2 and J is TRBJ2-7, with unresolved D. The CDR3 length is 11 residues. Per germline, CDR1 SGHAT and CDR2 FQNNGV. Trimming shortened V by 1 base and J by 5 bases, and 3 bases separated the two germline ends. CDR3 loop: CASSLGNEQYF. CDR3 nucleotides: TGTGCCAGCAGCTTAGGTAACGAGCAGTACTTC.

This rearrangement joins TRBV9 to TRBJ2-3; maybe TRBD1 (6 bases). The germline V gene encodes CDR1 SGDLS and CDR2 YYNGEE. The V end was cut by 5 bases, the J end by 6 bases, with 13 bases between. The CDR3 contains 13 residues. The CDR3: CASSSNRADTQYF. Written as DNA, the CDR3 is TGTGCCAGCAGTTCAAACAGGGCGGATACGCAGTATTTT.

The rearrangement uses TRBV5-1 and TRBJ1-1; D remains ambiguous. Germline CDR1 reads SGHRS; CDR2 reads YFSETQ. The CDR3 spans 13 residues. Trimming removed 5 bases from V and 1 base from J, with 9 bases in between. CDR3 bases: TGCGCCAGCAGAAGCGGGCAGAACACTGAAGCTTTCTTT. This codes for CASRSGQNTEAFF.

The V gene is TRBV13, the J gene TRBJ2-7, with D unresolved. Germline values: CDR1 PRHDT, CDR2 FYEKMQ (reference sequence). V was trimmed by 4 bases and J by 5 bases, leaving 9 bases between them. This CDR3 spans 12 amino acids. In DNA form, the CDR3 reads TGTGCCAGCAGCTCCCGTCCGAACGAGCAGTACTTC. Its translation: CASSSRPNEQYF.

The genes are TRBV12-5 and TRBJ1-3; D is undetermined. Deletions cut 6 bases from V and 0 bases from J, with 6 bases between. Germline CDR1 and CDR2: LGHNT and FRNRAP. The CDR3 is 13 amino acids. The CDR3 is CASGPSSGNTIYF. CDR3 DNA: TGTGCTAGTGGGCCGAGCTCTGGAAACACCATATATTTT.

V and J are TRBV12-5 and TRBJ2-5; D is possibly TRBD2 (7 bases). Germline CDR1 is LGHNT and CDR2 is FRNRAP. The V gene lost 0 bases and the J gene lost 4 bases, with 12 bases spanning the gap. CDR3 size: 15 residues. CDR3: CASGLVLRGGETQYF. CDR3 in DNA: TGTGCTAGTGGTTTGGTACTGAGGGGGGGAGAGACCCAGTACTTC.